This TCR beta chain was observed in a study of T cells in Graves' hyperthyroidism and ophthalmopathy. Study conclusions and caveats: The majority of expanded thyroid clonotypes above 0.001 also appeared in blood.

Many counts were recorded for this clonotype. The antigen is not known. Clinicians diagnosed patients from clinical symptoms, serum thyroxine and TRAb, thyroid ultrasound and orbital computed tomography. Authors of the study amplified TCR beta CDR3 regions from RNA transcripts. HTBI primers drove first-round RT-PCR of the TCR CDR3. TCRdb itself ran the multiplex PCR reads through MiXCR, one entry per CDR3 protein. Of some 340,000 distinct CDR3 sequences in the sample, roughly 13% were seen once. Germline V CDR1 and CDR2: SGHTA, FQGNSA. V was clipped by 4 bases and J by 0 bases; unmatched bases: 14. The CDR3 has 19 amino acids.

Specimen: blood. The chain has TRBV7-2 and TRBJ2-1; 8 bases are a match to TRBD2. The origin of this receptor is a middle-aged woman with Graves' ophthalmopathy. DNA for the CDR3: TGTGCCAGCAGCTCCCCGGGGGGGACTATTTCTCGCTCCTACAATGAGCAGTTCTTC. Translating gives CASSSPGGTISRSYNEQFF. Full variable domain (remainder filled in from reference TRBV7-2 and TRBJ2-1): GAGVSQSPSNKVTEKGKDVELRCDPISGHTALYWYRQSLGQGLEFLIYFQGNSAPDKSGLPSDRFSAERTGGSVSTLTIQRTQQEDSAVYLCASSSPGGTISRSYNEQFFGPGTRLTVL.